These T cell receptor beta chains were read from a single sample in a study of monozygotic twins with inflammatory bowel disease. TCRdb re-called the 5' RACE reads and shows each CDR3 protein once, DNA omitted. This table holds about 420,000 distinct CDR3 sequences. Sequencing was carried out using blood. Source of these receptors: a human donor with ulcerative colitis or Crohn's disease, or a healthy co-twin of an affected twin (not recorded which). CDR3s include the opening cysteine and the closing phenylalanine or tryptophan.

J | V | CDR3
TRBJ2-7 | TRBV10-3 | CTTGREQYEQYF
TRBJ1-1 | TRBV6-5 | CASSYSQGGITEAFF
TRBJ2-6 | TRBV6-1 | CASSPSWGAGANVLTF
TRBJ1-3 | TRBV3-1 | CASSQDLVGQLSGNTIYF
TRBJ1-6 | TRBV6-5 | CASSYSTPASSYNSPLHF
TRBJ2-7 | TRBV30 | CAWGTAYEQYF
TRBJ2-7 | TRBV5-4 | CASSPGGDSYEQYF
TRBJ2-1 | TRBV28 | CASSPRSGRGEQFF
TRBJ2-2 | TRBV6-1 | CASRDQGGANTGELFF
TRBJ2-5 | TRBV20-1 | CSGRGQETQYF
TRBJ1-1 | TRBV6-2/TRBV6-3 | CASSYLGTDNTEAFF
TRBJ2-3 | TRBV7-8 | CASSLRLAISSTDTQYF
TRBJ1-1 | TRBV10-1 | CASSESGGRTEAFF
TRBJ1-5 | TRBV20-1 | CSALEGVTTQPQHF
TRBJ2-7 | TRBV7-9 | CASSLERTHEQYF
TRBJ2-2 | TRBV5-1 | CASSLFVVSPPDTGELFF
TRBJ2-1 | TRBV11-2 | CASSLRLAGGRDSYNEQFF
TRBJ2-7 | TRBV7-2 | CASSLSSSGRDEQYF
TRBJ2-1 | TRBV30 | CAWAQLGNEQFF
TRBJ1-5 | TRBV7-6 | CASSLAGGEGQPQHF
TRBJ2-1 | TRBV5-1 | CASGATGPYNEQFF
TRBJ1-2 | TRBV6-5 | CASRIQGRQGYTF
TRBJ2-7 | TRBV29-1 | CSVEDPAGGPNEQYF
TRBJ2-1 | TRBV12-3/TRBV12-4 | CASAFGGPNEQFF
TRBJ1-5 | TRBV10-3 | CAISAGTGSNQPQHF
TRBJ2-7 | TRBV28 | CASARTVRGYEQYF
TRBJ2-1 | TRBV3-1 | CASRKEGNEQFF
TRBJ1-5 | TRBV19 | CASSAAGQGRDQPQHF
TRBJ2-1 | TRBV3-1 | CASSQGAGGYNEQFF
TRBJ2-7 | TRBV12-3/TRBV12-4 | CASSFGSPAGAVYEQYF
TRBJ2-1 | TRBV6-5 | CASSTGGTGEQFF
TRBJ2-7 | TRBV20-1 | CSARSLAESSYEQYF
TRBJ2-4 | TRBV9 | CASSVGLRMGEGDIQYF
TRBJ2-1 | TRBV24-1 | CATTGTSGNNEQFF
TRBJ1-5 | TRBV20-1 | CSARPGTGSNQPQHF
TRBJ2-2 | TRBV7-2 | CASSLGRAGNTGELFF
TRBJ2-3 | TRBV5-1 | CASMEGRRTDTQYF
TRBJ2-1 | TRBV11-2 | CASSLVRLSEQFF
TRBJ2-5 | TRBV29-1 | CSVEPGGQETQYF
TRBJ2-3 | TRBV7-8 | CASSLDLGVGTDTQYF
TRBJ2-2 | TRBV6-2/TRBV6-3 | CASSPPPRAREREKNTGELFF
TRBJ2-6 | TRBV9 | CASSVGGGIGANVLTF
TRBJ2-2 | TRBV12-3/TRBV12-4 | CASSTSGSLGAGELFF
TRBJ2-5 | TRBV15 | CATSGDRVIQETQYF
TRBJ1-5 | TRBV20-1 | CSASPGYQPQHF
TRBJ2-5 | TRBV5-1 | CASSLDEGRETQYF
TRBJ2-5 | TRBV7-9 | CASSPPGGRDSGETQYF
TRBJ2-1 | TRBV12-5 | CASGLVIGTRPESYNEQFF
TRBJ2-3 | TRBV5-1 | CASTIGQASDTQYF
TRBJ2-1 | TRBV10-3 | CAVDAGLANYNEQFF
TRBJ2-5 | TRBV2 | CASSVRSGRAGETQYF